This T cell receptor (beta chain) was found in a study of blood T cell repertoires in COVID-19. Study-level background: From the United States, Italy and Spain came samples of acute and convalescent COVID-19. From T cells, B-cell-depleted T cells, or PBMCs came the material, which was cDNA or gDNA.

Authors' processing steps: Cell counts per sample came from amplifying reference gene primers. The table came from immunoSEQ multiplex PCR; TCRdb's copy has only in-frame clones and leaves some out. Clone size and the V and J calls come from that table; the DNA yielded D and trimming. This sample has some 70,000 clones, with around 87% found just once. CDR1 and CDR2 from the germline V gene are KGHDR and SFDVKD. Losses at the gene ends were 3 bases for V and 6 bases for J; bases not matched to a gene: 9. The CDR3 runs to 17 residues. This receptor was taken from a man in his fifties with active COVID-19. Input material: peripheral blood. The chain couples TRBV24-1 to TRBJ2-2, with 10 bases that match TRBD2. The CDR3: CATSDKGAGGPAGELFF. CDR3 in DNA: TGTGCCACCAGTGATAAGGGAGCGGGGGGGCCTGCCGGGGAGCTGTTTTTT.